These 9 T cell receptor beta chains were sequenced from one sample in a study of tumor-infiltrating lymphocytes in oesophageal squamous cell carcinoma. TCRdb recomputed calls from the PCR reads with MiXCR, one row per CDR3 protein. The sample comprises approximately 15,000 distinct CDR3 sequences, 45% to 50% of which are singletons, and roughly 17% rests with the top ten. The sequenced sample consisted of esophageal tumor tissue. Every receptor here comes from a male donor with esophageal squamous cell carcinoma.

The J gene is TRBJ2-3, the V gene TRBV5-5; 12 nucleotides agree with TRBD2. Trimming at V came to 5 bases and at J to 4 bases, leaving 8 bases not matched to a gene. The CDR3 is made up of 16 amino acids. Germline lookup yields CDR1 SGHKS and CDR2 YYEKEE (reference sequence). In DNA form, the CDR3 reads TGTGCCAGCAGTCTCGGACTAGCGGGGCGCGCAGATACGCAGTATTTT. Amino acid sequence: CASSLGLAGRADTQYF.

This clonotype was found a few times. This chain joins TRBV7-3 and TRBJ1-1; the D gene is possibly TRBD1 (6 bases). This CDR3 has 15 amino acids. CDR1 and CDR2 (germline): SGHTA, FQGTGA. Trimming pared 5 bases from V and 0 bases from J, leaving 13 bases between. CDR3 sequence reads: CASSHTGGLNTEAFF. The CDR3 coding sequence is TGTGCCAGCAGCCACACCGGGGGGCTGAACACTGAAGCTTTCTTT. Complete variable domain (other parts from reference TRBV7-3 and TRBJ1-1): GAGVSQTPSNKVTEKGKYVELRCDPISGHTALYWYRQSLGQGPEFLIYFQGTGAADDSGLPNDRFFAVRPEGSVSTLKIQRTERGDSAVYLCASSHTGGLNTEAFFGQGTRLTVV.

This clonotype is medium-sized within its sample. The chain links TRBV6-1 to TRBJ1-2, with TRBD1 matching 9 bases. Trimming took 3 bases from V and 0 from J; bases not matched to a gene: 2. The CDR3 is 15 residues long. The germline gives CDR1 MNHNS, CDR2 SASEGT. CDR3 DNA sequence: TGTGCCAGCAGTGACCGGACAGGGGCTAACTATGGCTACACCTTC. Translating it yields CASSDRTGANYGYTF.

The J gene is TRBJ2-6, the V gene TRBV27, with D perhaps TRBD2 (6 bases). This CDR3 region has 16 residues. The V gene's germline CDR1 is MNHEY and CDR2 SMNVEV (reference sequence). V lost 5 bases and J lost 4, with 15 bases in between. The CDR3 here is CASSRTRGGGANVLTF. The CDR3 DNA reads as TGTGCCAGCAGTAGGACCCGTGGAGGGGGGGCCAACGTCCTGACTTTC.

Only one count was recorded for this clonotype. The rearrangement joins TRBV6-6 to TRBJ1-1, with unresolved D. The CDR3 contains 13 residues. CDR1 and CDR2 (germline): MNHNY, SVGAGI (reference sequence). With 0 bases removed from V and 3 bases from J, the gap between germline ends came to 5 bases. Here the CDR3 reads CASSYSTDTEAFF. The CDR3 nucleotides are TGTGCCAGCAGTTACTCGACGGACACTGAAGCTTTCTTT.

This chain joins TRBV28 and TRBJ2-1; 8 bases align to TRBD2. The trim removed 3 bases at V and 10 bases at J, leaving 11 bases unmatched. Germline CDR1 MDHEN, CDR2 SYDVKM. This CDR3 has 15 residues. CDR3 DNA: TGTGCCAGCAGTTTCTCGGGGGGGCCTTACCCGGAGCAGTTCTTC. Its translation is CASSFSGGPYPEQFF.

This chain joins TRBV7-6 and TRBJ2-4, with 12 bases identical to TRBD2. The DNA end is more similar to TRBJ2-5, so the J call may be wrong. The germline V gene encodes CDR1 SGHVS and CDR2 FNYEAQ. CDR3 length: 19 residues. CDR3: CASSLSLWTSGANKETQYF. CDR3 nucleotides: TGTGCCAGCAGCTTAAGTTTATGGACTAGCGGGGCGAACAAAGAGACCCAGTACTTC.

This clonotype is medium-sized by share. Given a much more abundant clone one base away, this may be a read error. The V call is TRBV7-3, the J call TRBJ2-7; 9 bases fit TRBD2. Germline-derived CDR1 and CDR2 are SGHTA and FQGTGA. CDR3 length: 15 amino acids. Losses at the gene ends were 5 bases for V and 7 bases for J; bases not matched to a gene: 12. The CDR3 protein is CASSLSGRYKDEQYF. CDR3 in DNA: TGTGCCAGCAGCCTAAGCGGGAGGTATAAGGATGAGCAGTACTTC.

This clonotype was counted many times. A much larger clone sits a single nucleotide away, making a read error possible. The chain carries TRBV10-2 and TRBJ2-7; no reliable D call. Germline CDR1 and CDR2: WSHSY and SAAADI. Trimming removed 3 bases at V and 7 bases at J, with 13 bases between. The CDR3 has 13 amino acids. The CDR3 bases are TGCGCCAGCAGTGAACCGGATTACAATGAGCAGTACTTC. Translated, it gives CASSEPDYNEQYF.